The clone carrying this TCR beta chain has ten or more counts. Its antigen remains unidentified. This sample's time point: newly diagnosed GD, antithyroid drugs for less than 3 months. The TCR library used RNA extracted from PBMCs. The source of the sample is a study of regulatory T cells in long-lasting Graves disease. Regarding the study as a whole: Only a small sample size was used, which may have cut accuracy.

The TCR beta library used iRepertoire HTBI primers with Arm-PCR amplification of CDR3. Using its own MiXCR run on the multiplex PCR reads, TCRdb lists one record per CDR3 protein. Counted here are 400,000 to 450,000 distinct CDR3 sequences, about 17% occurring once; the ten biggest clones make up about 11%. The data were also submitted as part of a second study, on T cells in Graves' hyperthyroidism and ophthalmopathy. That source adds: Uncontrolled infection, other autoimmune disease, pregnancy or lactation excluded patients. In validation, the model predicted ophthalmopathy. These predictions came a median about 6.5 months before onset.

The source was peripheral blood mononuclear cells (PBMCs), collected at new diagnosis, from a patient treated with antithyroid drugs. The source is a woman under 40 with Graves disease.

This CDR3 reads CSARGDQYNEQFF. The CDR3 region has the DNA TGCAGTGCTAGAGGGGACCAATACAATGAGCAGTTCTTC. This sequence joins TRBV20-1 and TRBJ2-1; possibly TRBD1 or TRBD2 for D (5 bases each). CDR1 is DFQATT and CDR2 is SNEGSKA in the germline V gene (reference sequence). Deletions cut 1 base from V and 4 bases from J, with 8 bases between. The CDR3 is 13 amino acids.